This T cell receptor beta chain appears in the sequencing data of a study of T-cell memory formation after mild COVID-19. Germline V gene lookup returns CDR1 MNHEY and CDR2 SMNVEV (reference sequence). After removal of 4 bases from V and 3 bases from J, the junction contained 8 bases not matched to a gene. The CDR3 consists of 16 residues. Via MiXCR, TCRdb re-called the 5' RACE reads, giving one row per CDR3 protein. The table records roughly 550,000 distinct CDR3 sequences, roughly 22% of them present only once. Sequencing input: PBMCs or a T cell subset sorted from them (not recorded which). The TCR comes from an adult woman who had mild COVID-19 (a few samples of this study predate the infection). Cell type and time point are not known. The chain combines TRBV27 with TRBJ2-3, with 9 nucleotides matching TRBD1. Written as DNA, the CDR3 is TGTGCCAGCAGTTCCCGGACAGGGGAGAGGACAGATACGCAGTATTTT. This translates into CASSSRTGERTDTQYF.